What follows describes a single TCR beta chain. The antigen remains undetermined. The PCR ran on 60 Vbeta and 13 Jbeta primers. Some clones are missing from TCRdb's copy, which holds only in-frame ones; the method was immunoSEQ multiplex PCR. This sample has tens of thousands of clones, with 55% to 70% found just once. This specimen belongs to a study of cytomegalovirus exposure and HLA in healthy donors. Study results and limitations: It was only CMV serostatus that was available as immune exposure information.

This CDR3 is built from 15 residues. J was trimmed by 2 bases and V by 8 bases; bases with no gene match: 6. Germline loops: CDR1 MNHEY, CDR2 SMNVEV (reference sequence). Donors likely had unrecorded immune exposures despite being nominally healthy when sampled. Sequencing was carried out using PBMCs. The sequence was collected from a woman in her forties or fifties in good health and CMV-seronegative. The rearrangement joins TRBV27 to TRBJ1-2; TRBD1 agrees at 12 bases. The chain's CDR3 is CASYAGTGGNYGYTF. Written as DNA, the CDR3 is TGTGCCAGCTACGCCGGGACAGGGGGCAACTATGGCTACACCTTC.